One and the same sample provided the 7 T cell receptor beta chains below, sequenced in a study of blood T cell repertoires in COVID-19. Produced via immunoSEQ multiplex PCR; TCRdb's table is partial and in-frame only. The table has roughly 240,000 clones, 75% to 90% seen once. The specimen sequenced was peripheral blood. The receptors were sampled from a man between 60 and 75 years old who had recovered from COVID-19.

The chain uses TRBV9 and TRBJ2-5; D is undetermined. The CDR3 has 14 residues. The germline V and J ends were trimmed by 5 bases and 0 bases, with 11 bases remaining between them. CDR1 is SGDLS, CDR2 YYNGEE, per germline. The CDR3 region has the DNA TGTGCCAGCAGTTTTAGTCCGTACCAAGAGACCCAGTACTTC. Its protein is CASSFSPYQETQYF.

The rearrangement joins TRBV30 to TRBJ1-5; 8 nucleotides line up with TRBD1. The CDR3 is made up of 13 amino acids. With V trimmed by 5 bases and J by 2 bases, 2 bases remained unmatched. The V gene's germline CDR1 is GTSNPN and CDR2 SVGIG (reference sequence). The CDR3 region is CAWEQGGNQPQHF. CDR3 DNA: TGTGCCTGGGAACAGGGGGGCAATCAGCCCCAGCATTTT.

This clone has only one observation. The chain joins TRBV27 to TRBJ2-2; 8 nucleotides match TRBD2. Looked up from germline, CDR1 is MNHEY and CDR2 is SMNVEV (reference sequence). Unmatched junction bases numbered 14, after V lost 6 bases and J lost 5 bases. This CDR3 is 17 amino acids long. The CDR3 region is CASRSILVGGETGELFF. The CDR3, as DNA: TGTGCCAGCAGGTCCATACTAGTCGGGGGGGAAACCGGGGAGCTGTTTTTT.

The gene calls are TRBV11-3 and TRBJ1-6; a weak D match, TRBD1 (6 bases). The CDR3 runs 17 residues. In germline, CDR1 is SGHNT, CDR2 YENEEA. Trimming shortened V by 2 bases and J by 5 bases, and 16 bases separated the two germline ends. CDR3 loop: CASSLQSRDTNNSPLHF. CDR3 DNA: TGTGCCAGCAGCTTACAGTCTCGGGACACTAATAATTCACCCCTCCACTTT.

This chain links TRBV16 with TRBJ1-1; no clear D gene. CDR3 length: 14 residues. V was trimmed by 2 bases and J by 9 bases, leaving 16 bases between them. Germline-derived CDR1 and CDR2 are KGHSY and FQNENV. The CDR3 loop is CASSQQGGNLKAFF. CDR3 DNA sequence: TGTGCCAGCAGCCAACAAGGAGGGAACTTAAAAGCTTTCTTT.

This chain links TRBV2 with TRBJ2-3; 8 nucleotides line up with TRBD1. This CDR3 comprises 14 residues. J lost 1 base, V lost 7 bases, and 4 bases had no gene match. Germline V gene data show CDR1 as SNHLY and CDR2 as FYNNEI. The CDR3 coding sequence is TGTGCCAGCACTCTGGGACAGGGCACAGATACGCAGTATTTT. It yields the protein CASTLGQGTDTQYF.

With respect to this clone: One end of the junction does not line up with germline, which may come from a read error. This sequence joins TRBV7-7 and TRBJ2-5; 12 nucleotides agree with TRBD2. The germline V gene has CDR1 SSHAT and CDR2 FNYEAQ (reference sequence). The CDR3 loop spans 16 amino acids. The CDR3 protein is CASSPPSGGAGETQYF. In DNA form, the CDR3 reads TGTGCTAGCAGCCCGCCTAGCGGGGGGGCCGGGGAGACCCAGTACTTC.